The present T cell receptor beta chain was sequenced within a study of cytomegalovirus exposure and HLA in healthy donors (dated by TCRdb to 2016 to 2017). About the investigation overall: According to an earlier analysis of around 600 of the donors, about 180 million T cells yielded approximately 120 million unique TCR beta sequences and 276 Gb of sequence data. Roughly 310 gigabases of sequencing data and tens of millions of unique TCR sequences were included in an early release covering several hundred HLA-typed donors. Of the 350 to 400 genotyped donors, about 80% fell in the genetic ancestry cluster associated with self-reported Caucasian donors. The aim of the study was to test whether cataloging public T cell receptors could identify signatures of past pathogen exposure. Using immunosequencing, the study profiled T cell repertoires from 666 subjects and related those repertoires to cytomegalovirus serostatus. A separate validation cohort of 100 to 150 different subjects was used in addition to the 666-subject first cohort. To predict cytomegalovirus infection status, the study combined high-throughput TCR immunosequencing, statistical association of individual TCRs with disease status, and machine learning. A later analysis re-examined previously published TCR beta repertoires from roughly 650 donors and added high-resolution HLA genotyping to investigate patterns of TCR occurrence. Rather than drawing on any new phenotypic data, the later analysis identified candidate immune exposures from TCR beta sequences and the way those sequences occurred across donors. An earlier analysis of approximately 640 of the donors applied high-throughput TCR beta sequencing to assess whether each TCR beta V gene segment acted as functional or pseudogenic. Donor age, sex, ethnicity and CMV serostatus were compiled alongside the repertoire data. A later genetic analysis took genome-wide SNP genotypes for about three fifths of the roughly 700 donors and used that subset as a discovery cohort. Every discovery cohort repertoire had been produced on one sequencing platform. Class I and class II HLA loci were covered by the typing at four-digit resolution. The number of donors typed differed by locus, with about 629-630 for A, B, C, DRB1 and DQB1, roughly 520 for DQA1, 606 for DPA1, and over 400 for DPB1. A few DR-DQ haplotypes were treated as single units for association and clustering because of strong linkage in the cohort. Across about 370 genotyped donors of the cohort, an average of about 240,000 unique TCR beta nucleotide sequences per donor were sequenced, and around 20% of those sequences were non-productive.

Concerning this clone itself: Its specific antigen is unknown. Qualities for individual bases were not recorded, and no much larger clone is one base off.

Libraries were constructed by the immunoSEQ multiplex PCR assay. A mixture of 60 forward primers for TCR Vbeta segments and 13 reverse primers for TCR Jbeta segments was used in the multiplex PCR. A multiplex PCR assay on genomic DNA amplified the CDR3 region of rearranged TCR beta genes. The Illumina HiSeq System was used to sequence the amplified TCR beta libraries as 87-base-pair reads. The published analysis was carried out like this. In a later analysis, roughly 80 million unique TCR beta chains were counted across the roughly 610 repertoires, and roughly 11 million of these chains were shared by at least two donors. Raw reads were error-corrected and collapsed into unique sequences by a nearest-neighbor algorithm in which closely related sequences were merged to remove PCR and sequencing errors. To assign V, D and J gene segments, CDR3 sequences were aligned to IMGT reference sequences. For a sequence to be retained, a match of at least six nucleotides was required to both a V gene segment and a J gene segment. A rearrangement counted as productive if the CDR3 had no stop codons and remained in frame with V and J, and every other rearrangement counted as non-productive. Following IMGT convention, CDR3 was defined as the stretch from the second conserved V-encoded cysteine to the conserved J-encoded phenylalanine. In an earlier analysis of approximately 500 of the donors, sequences lacking an unambiguous match to a single V gene segment were excluded. In an earlier analysis of a few hundred of the donors, V segments were called functional above 56.7% productive rearrangements and were called segregating when the between-donor standard deviation exceeded 5%. A statistical classification framework was built to diagnose cytomegalovirus status from the catalog of TCR beta chain sequences. In a later analysis, V and J genes were assigned by comparing TCR nucleotide sequences against IMGT/GENE-DB human TR gene sequences. In a later analysis, CDR3 sequences and most-parsimonious VDJ recombination scenarios were assigned using the TCRdist pipeline. A later analysis defined each TCR beta chain by its CDR3 amino acid sequence plus V-gene family, and excluded reads lacking a unique V-gene family. To address suspected cross-contamination and a sequencing artifact, a later analysis removed several hundred highly shared, low-generation-probability nucleotide sequences. For each public chain, a later analysis derived a clonal expansion index from normalized ranks of inferred template counts within each repertoire. Generation probabilities in a later analysis came from a VDJ recombination model fitted to out-of-frame rearrangements, and those results were checked against IGoR. In a later analysis, hypergeometric tests were used to score TCR-TCR, TCR-HLA and TCR-CMV co-occurrence, with a repertoire-size bias correction applied to TCR pairs. To estimate false discovery rates, a later analysis permuted the HLA or CMV assignments 20 times. A later analysis grouped co-occurring TCRs with DBSCAN, adding TCRdist sequence similarity when clustering within HLA-allele-positive subsets. Repertoires with fewer than 30,000 or more than 120,000 public chains, plus five repertoires with anomalous nucleotide sharing, were excluded from co-occurrence clustering. As stored in TCRdb, this immuneACCESS dataset retains in-frame rearrangements with V and J assigned. A fraction of the clones does not appear; measured against another copy, unresolved V genes explain less than half of the discrepancy, and the remainder lacks a known reason. Clone size and V and J calls were adopted from that table, with D and trimming inferred from the DNA. In this sample the table shows around 160,000 clones, around 67% of which occur a single time. The ten largest make up 1.5% to 2% of the sample.

In total, approximately 610 healthy bone marrow donors made up the cohort. At the time of sampling, every cohort member was nominally healthy, though immune exposures that went unrecorded were likely present. The donor tested CMV seronegative, placing the donor among the approximately 360 seronegative members of the cohort. A peripheral blood sample was provided by each donor, and peripheral blood mononuclear cells were used for TCR beta sequencing. Genomic DNA extraction from the blood cell samples was performed with the Qiagen DNeasy Blood Extraction Kit. CDR1 is given as SNHLY and CDR2 as FYNNEI, both from the germline V gene. The CDR3 holds 16 amino acids from the cysteine to the phenylalanine. Of all the DNA, just the CDR3 is kept, 48 bases in frame from base 1. Results the study describes overall, beyond this receptor: According to the authors, the approach could potentially be generalized to other disease states and immunological phenotypes. When HLA alleles, especially DR and DQ, strongly co-occurred, attributing TCR associations to individual alleles was difficult. CMV serostatus was the only immune exposure information available for the cohort. In a later analysis, some 18,000 TCR beta sequences were associated with specific HLA alleles at a false discovery rate of 0.05. Seventeen rarely observed V segments, including chromosome 9 orphons, were excluded from the earlier analysis of several hundred of the donors because counts were too low. Linkage disequilibrium might explain the correlated functional status among segregating V segments, but an unknown experimental factor could not be ruled out. In a later genetic analysis, fewer N-insertions in productive TCRs were reported among donors in an Asian-associated ancestry cluster than the approximately 630-donor mean. Most TCR sequences were observed very rarely across donors, whereas some public TCRs were present in many individuals. HLA typing was unavailable for some donors at each locus, so association tests used only the typed subset. The presence/absence analyses assumed that sequencing depth was roughly uniform across donors, and that assumption may not be true. In vitro tests confirmed that a few of the cytomegalovirus-associated TCR beta chains recognize cytomegalovirus antigens. In a later genetic analysis, a missense DCLRE1C variant was associated with V-gene and J-gene trimming of TCR beta chains, and the association was replicated in an independent cohort. In a later analysis, several top co-occurrence clusters were reported to appear linked to parvovirus B19, influenza, CMV and Epstein-Barr virus. According to a later analysis, TCR association rates differed among HLA loci, with DRB1 alleles showing the most associated TCRs and HLA-C alleles showing the fewest. A further reported finding was that TCR beta sequences accurately predicted the HLA-A and HLA-B alleles for most subjects in the first cohort. Only TCR beta chains were sequenced in this cohort, and the absence of alpha or paired-chain data limited detectable features. In an earlier analysis of 587 of the donors, most TCR beta V segments appeared in productive rearrangements about 90% or about 30% of the time, broadly matching IMGT annotations. The study listed 150 to 200 TCR beta chains as associated with cytomegalovirus. The classifier was reported to diagnose cytomegalovirus status with high specificity and sensitivity in both the original and validation cohorts. According to a later analysis, most CMV-associated TCR beta chains appeared to be HLA-restricted, and the HLA associations seemed to be driven largely by CMV exposure. In a later analysis, HLA-associated TCR beta chains showed more clonal expansion and lower generation probabilities than non-associated chains that were equally common. A cluster of highly shared sequence variants was judged likely to represent a technical artifact of the sequencing pipeline. Some IMGT-functional V segments, including TRBV6-2 and TRBV6-3, could not be distinguished by the 87-base-pair reads and were therefore excluded.

The V gene is TRBV2 and the J gene is TRBJ2-5; matching of 5 bases hints at TRBD1 as the D gene. The J call may be incorrect, as the DNA end agrees better with TRBJ2-7. This clonotype originated in a woman aged 18 to 35 in good health and CMV-seronegative. Material for sequencing was PBMCs. The bases are TGTGCCAGCAGTGAAGTCCGACAGATATACTCCTACGAGCAGTACTTC. It codes for CASSEVRQIYSYEQYF.